This TCR beta chain was observed in a study of blood T cell repertoires in COVID-19 (dated by TCRdb to 2018 to 2021). General notes on the study: Samples from collaborators originated in the United States, Italy and Spain and spanned both the acute and convalescent phases of COVID-19. The prospective study material was composed of cDNA or gDNA derived from T cells, B-cell-depleted T cells, or PBMCs. Subjects who had been exposed to COVID-19, were actively infected with it, or had recovered from it provided the deeply sampled blood TCRbeta repertoires that made up the dataset. A freely available public database, intended as a resource for researchers studying the immune response to SARS-CoV-2, is where the repertoires were released. Samples came from the ongoing ImmuneRACE study (first 160 participants) plus 1,254 subjects from 6 global collaborators. Nearly every sample came with metadata listing a de-identified subject ID, COVID-19 status, age in years and sex. HLA class I and class II types, where available, came from metadata supplied by the sample provider rather than from assay-based typing. Summary of the overall study and its limitations: Clinical and demographic metadata were provided uncurated, with the amount varying by source and participant.

Collaborating institutions collected whole blood in K2EDTA tubes following their own protocols. For TCRbeta analysis, collaborators shipped samples as frozen whole blood, isolated PBMCs, or DNA extracted from either of those sample types. TCRbeta CDR3 regions were amplified from genomic DNA by means of the immunoSEQ Assay, a bias-controlled multiplex PCR. The study's processing was this. Within the assay, amplification of reference gene primers was used to estimate how many nucleated cells each sample contained. To quantify the absolute abundance of each unique TCRbeta CDR3 rearrangement, sequence reads were collapsed and filtered. For each sample, productive Simpson clonality was calculated by taking the square root of Simpson's diversity index across productive rearrangements. Not all clones reach the TCRdb copy of this immuneACCESS table, which keeps in-frame sequences only. Checked studies attribute under half of the gap to unresolved V genes and leave the rest unexplained. The V and J calls and clone size come from that table; D and trimming were worked out from the DNA. The sample has 75,000 to 95,000 clones on record, 84% of them singletons. The top ten clones comprise 25% of the sample.

From the germline V gene, CDR1 is SGHTA and CDR2 is FQGTGA. CDR3 length: 17 amino acids, cysteine to phenylalanine. Solely the CDR3 DNA is kept, with 51 bases framed from the first base. Cut back by 2 bases and 2 bases, the V and J ends lie 17 bases apart. Comment on this clone: Its antigen remains undetermined. No much larger clonotype is one base removed from it; base qualities were not supplied.

Specimen: peripheral blood. Here the chain combines TRBV7-3 and TRBJ2-3; TRBD1 is possibly the D segment (6 matching bases). The source of this sequence is a man in his 60s with acute or convalescent COVID-19. The CDR3 protein is CASSLSSAGAPTDTQYF. The bases read TGTGCCAGCAGCTTATCTTCGGCAGGGGCCCCCACAGATACGCAGTATTTT.